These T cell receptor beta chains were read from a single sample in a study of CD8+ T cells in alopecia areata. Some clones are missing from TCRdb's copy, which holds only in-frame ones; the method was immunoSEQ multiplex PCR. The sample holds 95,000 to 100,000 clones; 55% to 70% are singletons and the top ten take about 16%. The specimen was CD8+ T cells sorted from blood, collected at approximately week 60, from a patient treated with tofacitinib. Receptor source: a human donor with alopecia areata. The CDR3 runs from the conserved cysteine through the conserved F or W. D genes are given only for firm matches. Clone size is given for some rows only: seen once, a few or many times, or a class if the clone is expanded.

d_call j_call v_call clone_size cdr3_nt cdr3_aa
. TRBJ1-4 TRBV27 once TGTGCCAGCAGTTCTCCCGGGGAGAGTGGAAAACTGTTTTTT CASSSPGESGKLFF
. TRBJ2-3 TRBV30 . TGTGCCTGGAACGCCGGGACGGCAAGCACAGATACGCAGTATTTT CAWNAGTASTDTQYF
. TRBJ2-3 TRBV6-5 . TGTGCCAGCAGTTCCCCCGAGGGGGGGCAATCAGATACGCAGTATTTT CASSSPEGGQSDTQYF
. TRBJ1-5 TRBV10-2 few TGCGCCAGCAGTTCAGATACGAGCAATCAGCCCCAGCATTTT CASSSDTSNQPQHF
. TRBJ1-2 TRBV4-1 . TGCGCCAGCAGCCAAGGAGGTGGGAGTACCACCTTC CASSQGGGSTTF
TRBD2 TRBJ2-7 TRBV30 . TGTGCCTGGAACCTAGCGGCCCCCTACGAGCAGTACTTC CAWNLAAPYEQYF
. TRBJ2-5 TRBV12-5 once TGTGCTAGTGGTTTGGTAATCTCGCAATCTTATAAAGAGACCCAGTACTTC CASGLVISQSYKETQYF
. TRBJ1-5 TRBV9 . TGTGCCAGCAGCCCACTCGGGGGGCGGAATCAGCCCCAGCATTTT CASSPLGGRNQPQHF
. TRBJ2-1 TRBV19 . TGTGCCAGTAGTATATTGAGCAATGAGCAGTTCTTC CASSILSNEQFF
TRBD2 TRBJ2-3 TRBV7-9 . TGTGCCAGCAGCGCGACTAGCGGGGGGCTCGGCACAGATACGCAGTATTTT CASSATSGGLGTDTQYF
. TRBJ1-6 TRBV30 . TGTGCCTGGAGAGAACCCCAACAGGCGTATAATTCACCCCTCCACTTT CAWREPQQAYNSPLHF
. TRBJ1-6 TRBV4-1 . TGCGCCAGCAGCCAAGAAGGTGGAACATTTGAACACTTT CASSQEGGTFEHF
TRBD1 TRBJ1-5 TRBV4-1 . TGCGCCAGCAGCCAAGAGGGACAGGGGGCGAGTCAGCCCCAGCATTTT CASSQEGQGASQPQHF
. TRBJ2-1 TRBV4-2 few TGTGCCAGCAGCCAAGAGGAGGGTTTGCCTTCCTACAATGAGCAGTTCTTC CASSQEEGLPSYNEQFF
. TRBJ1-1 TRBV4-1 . TGCGCCAGCAGCCAATACACTAACACTGAAGCTTTCTTT CASSQYTNTEAFF
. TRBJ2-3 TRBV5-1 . TGCGCCAGCAGCTTGGCCGTAGGGACAGATACGCAGTATTTT CASSLAVGTDTQYF
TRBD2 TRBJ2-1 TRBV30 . TGTGCCTGGAGAGAACTGCGGGGGGGGCATGAGCAGTTCTTC CAWRELRGGHEQFF
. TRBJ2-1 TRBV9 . TGTGCCAGCAGCCCCGCCTTCGGCCCCCATGAGCAGTTCTTC CASSPAFGPHEQFF
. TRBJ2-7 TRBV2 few TGTGCCAGCATGATCTACGAGCAGTACTTC CASMIYEQYF
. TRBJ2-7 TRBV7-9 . TGTGCCAGCAGCTTAGGAGGAACAGTTTCCTACGAGCAGTACTTC CASSLGGTVSYEQYF
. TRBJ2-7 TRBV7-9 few TGTGCCAGCAGCGGCATGTACAGGGACGAGCAGTACTTC CASSGMYRDEQYF
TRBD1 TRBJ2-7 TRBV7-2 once TGTGCCAGCAGCTTAGTACGGACAGGTTCCTACGAGCAGTACTTC CASSLVRTGSYEQYF
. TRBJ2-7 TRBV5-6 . TGTGCCAGCAGCTTGGGGACCACCTACGAGCAGTACTTC CASSLGTTYEQYF
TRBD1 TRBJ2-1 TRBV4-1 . TGCGCCAGCAGCCTCTCTAGGGACAGAATCAATGAGCAGTTCTTC CASSLSRDRINEQFF
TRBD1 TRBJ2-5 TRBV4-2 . TGTGCCAGCAGCCAAGATACCGGGACAGGGGGCCGGGAGACCCAGTACTTC CASSQDTGTGGRETQYF
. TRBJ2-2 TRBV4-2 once TGTGCCAGCAGCCAAGGGGGGGACCCCGGTTACACCGGGGAGCTGTTTTTT CASSQGGDPGYTGELFF
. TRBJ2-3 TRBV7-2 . TGTGCCAGCAGCTTAGGCCTAATGCCGGTCGCGGATACGCAGTATTTT CASSLGLMPVADTQYF
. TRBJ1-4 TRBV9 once TGTGCCAGCAGCCCCGGGGGGGCAACTAATGAAAAACTGTTTTTT CASSPGGATNEKLFF
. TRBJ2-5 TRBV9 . TGTGCCAGCAGCCCCCCGGGGGTTCGGGAGACCCAGTACTTC CASSPPGVRETQYF
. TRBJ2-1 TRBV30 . TGTGCCTGGACCCTGGGGGGTAGGTTCGATGAGCAGTTCTTC CAWTLGGRFDEQFF
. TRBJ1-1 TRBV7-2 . TGTGCCAGCAGCTTAGCCAGGGTTGCTTACACTGAAGCTTTCTTT CASSLARVAYTEAFF
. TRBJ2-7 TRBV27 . TGTGCCAGCAGTTTATCGGCAGGACCCTCCTACGAGCAGTACTTC CASSLSAGPSYEQYF
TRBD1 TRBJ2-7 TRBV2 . TGTGCCAGCAGGGGGACAGAATCCTACGAGCAGTACTTC CASRGTESYEQYF
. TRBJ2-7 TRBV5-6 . TGTGCCAGCAGCTTGGTCCGGGGACGGATTTACGAGGAGCAGTACTTC CASSLVRGRIYEEQYF
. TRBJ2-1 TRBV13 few TGTGCCAGCAGCCCCTCGGACAGCTACAATGAGCAGTTCTTC CASSPSDSYNEQFF
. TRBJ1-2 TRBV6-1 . TGTGCCAGCAGTGAAGCGCTGGGAAGCGACACCTTC CASSEALGSDTF
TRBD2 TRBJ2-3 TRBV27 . TGTGCCAGCAGTTTCGGGAGGGCCAACACAGATACGCAGTATTTT CASSFGRANTDTQYF
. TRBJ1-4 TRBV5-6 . TGTGCCAGCAGCTTGTCGGCGGTGGGAGGGAAAGGTGAAAAACTGTTTTTT CASSLSAVGGKGEKLFF
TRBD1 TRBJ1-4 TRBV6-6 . TGTGCCAGCACGACACCAGGGGGCGGGGAAAAACTGTTTTTT CASTTPGGGEKLFF
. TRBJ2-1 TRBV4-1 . TGCGCCAGCAGAGGCTCCTACAATGAGCAGTTCTTC CASRGSYNEQFF
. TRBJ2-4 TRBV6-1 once TGTGCCAGCAGCCAAACGATCGAAAAGGACATTCAGTACTTC CASSQTIEKDIQYF
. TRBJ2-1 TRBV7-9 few TGTGCCAGCAGCTTAGCAGGGGGGGTCAATGAGCAGTTCTTC CASSLAGGVNEQFF
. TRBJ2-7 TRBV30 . TGTGCCTGCCGAGGTTACGTCCGGAGCTCCTACGAGCAGTACTTC CACRGYVRSSYEQYF
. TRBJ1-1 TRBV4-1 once TGCGCCAGCAGCCAGGACATATACCGGGACACCTACACTGAAGCTTTCTTT CASSQDIYRDTYTEAFF
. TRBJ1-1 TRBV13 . TGTGCCAGCAGCTTAGCTGGTACTGAAGCTTTCTTT CASSLAGTEAFF
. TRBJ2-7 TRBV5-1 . TGCGCCAGCAGATTCGCGGGGTCCTCTACCTACGAGCAGTACTTC CASRFAGSSTYEQYF
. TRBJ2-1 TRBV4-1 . TGCGCCAGCAGCCATTTGCCCTGGAAAACATCGGGCAATGAGCAGTTCTTC CASSHLPWKTSGNEQFF
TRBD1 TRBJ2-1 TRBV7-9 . TGTGCCAGCAGCAGCCGGGACAGATACAATGAGCAGTTCTTC CASSSRDRYNEQFF
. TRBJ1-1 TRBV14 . TGTGCCAGCAGCCAAGTTTCAGGGGTGGACACTGAAGCTTTCTTT CASSQVSGVDTEAFF
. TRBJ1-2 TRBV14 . TGTGCCAGCAGCCAAGAGCCGGGGCCGAACTATGGCTACACCTTC CASSQEPGPNYGYTF
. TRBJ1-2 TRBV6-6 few TGTGCCGTCGAGGGTAGAGATGGCTACACCTTC CAVEGRDGYTF
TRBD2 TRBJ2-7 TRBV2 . TGTGCCAGCAGTGCGGGGGGGCTTCGCGAGCAGTACTTC CASSAGGLREQYF
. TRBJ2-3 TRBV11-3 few TGTGCCACCCAGCTGGGGTGGACAGATACGCAGTATTTT CATQLGWTDTQYF
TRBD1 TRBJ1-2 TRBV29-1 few TGCAGCGTTGTGGCAGGGGGGGATCTTTATGGCTACACCTTC CSVVAGGDLYGYTF
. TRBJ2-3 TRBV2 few TGTGCCAGCAGGGGGAGCACAGATACGCAGTATTTT CASRGSTDTQYF